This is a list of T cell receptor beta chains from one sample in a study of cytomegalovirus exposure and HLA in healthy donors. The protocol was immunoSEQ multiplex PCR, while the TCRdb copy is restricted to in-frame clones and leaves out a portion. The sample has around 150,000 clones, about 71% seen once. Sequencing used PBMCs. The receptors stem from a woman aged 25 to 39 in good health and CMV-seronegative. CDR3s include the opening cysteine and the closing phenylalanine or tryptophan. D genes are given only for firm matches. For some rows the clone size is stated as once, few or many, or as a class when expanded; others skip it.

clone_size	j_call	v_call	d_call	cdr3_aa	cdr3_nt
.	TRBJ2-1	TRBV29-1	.	CSVVIDNEQFF	TGCAGCGTCGTTATCGACAATGAGCAGTTCTTC
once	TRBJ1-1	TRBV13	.	CASSLEGAKAEAFF	TGTGCCAGCAGCTTAGAAGGGGCGAAGGCTGAAGCTTTCTTT
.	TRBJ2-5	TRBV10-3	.	CAISDGETQYF	TGTGCCATCAGTGACGGTGAGACCCAGTACTTC
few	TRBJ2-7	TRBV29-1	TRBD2	CSVPSGSGEQYF	TGCAGCGTTCCTAGCGGGAGCGGCGAGCAGTACTTC
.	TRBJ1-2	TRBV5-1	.	CASSSDQGGGGYTF	TGCGCCAGCAGCTCCGACCAGGGAGGTGGTGGCTACACCTTC
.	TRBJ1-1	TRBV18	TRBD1	CASSPPRQGGTEAFF	TGTGCCAGCTCACCCCCTCGACAGGGTGGCACTGAAGCTTTCTTT
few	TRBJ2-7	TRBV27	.	CASSLGTYVYEQYF	TGTGCCAGCAGTTTAGGGACATACGTCTACGAGCAGTACTTC
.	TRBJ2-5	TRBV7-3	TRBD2	CASSFVAGGETQYF	TGTGCCAGCAGCTTTGTAGCGGGGGGAGAGACCCAGTACTTC
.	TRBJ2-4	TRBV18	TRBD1	CASSQGAGTKNIQYF	TGTGCCAGCTCACAGGGGGCTGGAACCAAAAACATTCAGTACTTC
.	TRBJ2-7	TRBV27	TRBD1	CASSHRDRVGEQYF	TGTGCCAGCAGCCACCGGGACAGGGTTGGCGAGCAGTACTTC
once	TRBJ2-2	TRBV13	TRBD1	CASQGQRNTGELFF	TGTGCCAGTCAGGGACAGAGGAACACCGGGGAGCTGTTTTTT
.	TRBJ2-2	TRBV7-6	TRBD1	CASSLDRVTGELFF	TGTGCCAGCAGCTTGGACAGGGTGACCGGGGAGCTGTTTTTT
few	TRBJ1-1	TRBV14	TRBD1	CASPHRDRGGVGQAFF	TGTGCCAGCCCCCACCGGGACAGGGGCGGTGTAGGCCAAGCTTTCTTT
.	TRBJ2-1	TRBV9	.	CASSVDPSFYNEQFF	TGTGCCAGCAGCGTAGATCCTAGTTTCTACAATGAGCAGTTCTTC
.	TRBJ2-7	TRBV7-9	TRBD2	CSSSETGLAGGSDTRQYF	TGTTCCAGCAGCGAAACGGGACTAGCGGGAGGGTCGGACACTCGGCAGTACTTC
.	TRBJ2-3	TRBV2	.	CASSAAEDTQYF	TGTGCCAGCAGTGCCGCGGAAGATACGCAGTATTTT
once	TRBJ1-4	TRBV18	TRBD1	CASSPDRGGNEKLFF	TGTGCCAGCTCACCCGACAGGGGTGGCAACGAAAAACTGTTTTTT
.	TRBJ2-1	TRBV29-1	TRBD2	CSVVISGGPGEQFF	TGCAGCGTTGTAATTAGCGGGGGGCCGGGAGAGCAGTTCTTC
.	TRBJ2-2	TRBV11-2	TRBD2	CASSLRGLVVGTGELFF	TGTGCCAGCAGCTTAAGAGGACTAGTGGTGGGCACCGGGGAGCTGTTTTTT
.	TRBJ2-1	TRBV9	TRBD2	CASSVGPSGSEEEQFF	TGTGCCAGCAGCGTAGGGCCTAGCGGATCCGAAGAAGAGCAGTTCTTC
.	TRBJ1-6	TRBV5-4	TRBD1	CASSYQGENSPLHF	TGTGCCAGCAGCTATCAGGGGGAAAATTCACCCCTCCACTTT
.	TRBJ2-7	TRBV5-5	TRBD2	CASSLRRAGEGYEQYF	TGTGCCAGCAGCTTGAGACGAGCGGGAGAAGGTTACGAGCAGTACTTC
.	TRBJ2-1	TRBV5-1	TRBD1	CASSWGQYNEQFF	TGCGCCAGCAGCTGGGGACAGTACAATGAGCAGTTCTTC
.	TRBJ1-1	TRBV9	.	CASSEYAGTEAFF	TGTGCCAGCAGCGAGTACGCCGGGACAGAAGCTTTCTTT